A selection of T cell receptor beta chains follows, all from one sample in a study of regulatory T cells in long-lasting Graves disease. TCRdb processed the multiplex PCR reads anew with MiXCR; each CDR3 protein has one entry. The sample has more than 350,000 distinct CDR3 sequences; about 21% are singletons. The source material was peripheral blood mononuclear cells (PBMCs), sampled when the disease was refractory, from a patient treated with antithyroid drugs. All receptors come from a female donor with Graves disease. The CDR3 runs from the conserved cysteine through the conserved F or W. A D gene is named only where the DNA matches it firmly. Clone size is stated in some rows and not others, as once, few, many or a class when expanded.

CSVERENPYEQYF	TGCAGCGTTGAGCGGGAGAATCCCTACGAGCAGTACTTC	TRBD2	-	13	TRBV29-1	TRBJ2-7
CASSSTRLEKSTDTQYF	TGTGCCAGCAGCTCCACCCGGTTAGAAAAGAGCACAGATACGCAGTATTTT	-	-	17	TRBV11-2	TRBJ2-3
CASSSGVDPNTGELFF	TGTGCCAGTAGTTCTGGGGTCGACCCGAACACCGGGGAGCTGTTTTTT	-	-	16	TRBV19	TRBJ2-2
CASSGQSRRVMNTEAFF	TGTGCCAGCAGTGGACAGTCAAGAAGGGTAATGAACACTGAAGCTTTCTTT	-	many	17	TRBV2	TRBJ1-1
CAWSLGRTSTDTQYF	TGTGCCTGGAGTTTGGGGCGAACTAGCACAGATACGCAGTATTTT	-	few	15	TRBV30	TRBJ2-3
CASSVAPASGHEQYF	TGTGCCAGCAGCGTAGCTCCGGCTAGCGGCCACGAGCAGTACTTC	TRBD2	few	15	TRBV9	TRBJ2-7
CASSSTGGDYEQYF	TGTGCCAGCAGTTCGACAGGGGGCGACTACGAGCAGTACTTC	TRBD1	-	14	TRBV6-2/TRBV6-3	TRBJ2-7
CSAREGGETRGGKLFF	TGCAGTGCTAGAGAGGGGGGCGAAACGAGGGGCGGGAAGCTGTTTTTT	-	many	16	TRBV20-1	TRBJ1-4
CASSQGQNTEAFF	TGTGCCAGCAGCCAGGGACAGAACACTGAAGCTTTCTTT	-	many	13	TRBV4-1	TRBJ1-1
CATSRTRSSSYNSPLHF	TGTGCCACCAGCAGAACCAGGTCTAGCTCCTATAATTCACCCCTCCACTTT	-	-	17	TRBV15	TRBJ1-6
CASSSAADREVFF	TGCGCCAGCAGCTCAGCTGCTGACAGGGAGGTATTCTTT	TRBD1	-	13	TRBV5-1	TRBJ1-1
CASSQDLPNTGELFF	TGCGCCAGCAGCCAAGATCTTCCGAACACCGGGGAGCTGTTTTTT	-	-	15	TRBV4-3	TRBJ2-2
CASSQSGTSFYGYTF	TGTGCCAGCAGCCAATCCGGGACTTCCTTCTATGGCTACACCTTC	-	-	15	TRBV5-4	TRBJ1-2
CASTDGSRGVSYEQYF	TGTGCCAGCACCGACGGGAGCAGGGGAGTTTCCTACGAGCAGTACTTC	-	many	16	TRBV2	TRBJ2-7
CASSLGLRDFQETQYF	TGTGCCAGCAGCTTAGGTCTCCGGGACTTCCAAGAGACCCAGTACTTC	-	-	16	TRBV5-4	TRBJ2-5